Presented here are 3 T cell receptor beta chains from one specimen sequenced in a study of blood T cell repertoires in COVID-19. Sequencing was performed with immunoSEQ multiplex PCR; in TCRdb, only in-frame clones are kept and a portion is missing. The sample lists about 320,000 clones, 85% seen once, with under 2% in the top ten. The sequenced sample consisted of PBMCs or T cells enriched from blood (not recorded which). All receptors come from a woman aged 25 to 39 who had been exposed to COVID-19.

The V gene is TRBV7-9, the J gene TRBJ1-5, with D perhaps matching TRBD1 (6 bases). Per germline, CDR1 SEHNR and CDR2 FQNEAQ (reference sequence). Trimming removed 3 bases at V and 4 bases at J, with 10 bases between. The CDR3 has 14 residues. CDR3 DNA sequence: TGTGCCAGCAGCTTTGGACAGAAGAATCAGCCCCAGCATTTT. It is translated as CASSFGQKNQPQHF.

This clone was detected once. The chain couples TRBV5-6 to TRBJ1-1, with TRBD1 as a possible D gene (6 bases). The CDR3 length is 15 residues. CDR1 SGHDT and CDR2 YYEEEE come from the germline V gene. V dropped 3 bases and J dropped 2 bases, with 14 bases sitting between them. CDR3 sequence (DNA): TGTGCCAGCAGCTCGTTGAGACAGGTTAACACTGAAGCTTTCTTT. Protein: CASSSLRQVNTEAFF.

The gene calls are TRBV4-2 and TRBJ2-7; D is unresolved. Trimming pared 0 bases from V and 3 bases from J, leaving 12 bases between. The CDR3 runs to 15 residues. Germline lookup yields CDR1 LGHNA and CDR2 YNFKEQ. Here the CDR3 reads CASSQDRFNNYEQYF. The CDR3 nucleotides read TGTGCCAGCAGCCAAGATCGGTTCAATAACTACGAGCAGTACTTC.